The 10 T cell receptor beta chains below were found in one sample sequenced in a study of CD8+ T cells in alopecia areata. Treatment described: oral pan-JAK inhibitor, 5-10 mg twice daily. The authors extracted RNA and reverse transcribed it into cDNA as the sequencing template. The method was immunoSEQ multiplex PCR; TCRdb's version includes in-frame clones alone and lacks a portion of them. The sample records about 270,000 clones, over 45% being singletons. Sequencing used CD4+ T cells sorted from blood, obtained at approximately week 51, from a patient treated with tofacitinib. These receptors were taken from a human donor with alopecia areata.

The rearrangement links TRBV30 to TRBJ1-4; 8 bases map to TRBD1. V gave up 5 bases and J gave up 8 bases; unmatched junction bases: 7. This CDR3 contains 13 residues. Germline values: CDR1 GTSNPN, CDR2 SVGIG (reference sequence). The CDR3 spells CAWVDRVREKLFF. In DNA form, the CDR3 reads TGTGCCTGGGTGGACAGGGTCAGGGAAAAACTGTTTTTT.

This clone occurred a few times. CDR3 residues: CAWSSAAGTDTQYF. The CDR3 DNA reads TGTGCCTGGTCTTCGGCGGCCGGCACAGATACGCAGTATTTT. This chain connects TRBV30 to TRBJ2-3; no firm D call. This CDR3 has 14 amino acids. The germline gives CDR1 GTSNPN, CDR2 SVGIG (reference sequence). Trimming shortened V by 5 bases and J by 1 base, and 13 bases separated the two germline ends.

This clone was observed a few times. The chain couples TRBV20-1 to TRBJ2-5; D is unclear. CDR3 size: 11 residues. Germline V CDR1 and CDR2: DFQATT, SNEGSKA (reference sequence). V was trimmed by 6 bases and J by 4 bases, leaving 9 bases between them. The CDR3 reads CSAAATETQYF. In DNA, the CDR3 is TGCAGTGCCGCGGCGACAGAGACCCAGTACTTC.

The V call is TRBV29-1, the J call TRBJ2-2; D call uncertain. Germline CDR1 SQVTM, CDR2 ANQGSEA. The CDR3 contains 12 residues. V dropped 3 bases and J dropped 4 bases, with 6 bases sitting between them. This CDR3 reads CSVDKGTGELFF. The CDR3 region has the DNA TGCAGCGTTGATAAAGGCACCGGGGAGCTGTTTTTT.

The CDR3 loop is CASSALAGSIGSEQFF. The CDR3 DNA follows: TGTGCCAGCAGCGCCTTAGCGGGGTCCATCGGGAGTGAGCAGTTCTTC. V is TRBV9 and J is TRBJ2-1; 8 nucleotides agree with TRBD2. Losses at the gene ends were 3 bases for V and 9 bases for J; bases not matched to a gene: 14. Germline lookup yields CDR1 SGDLS and CDR2 YYNGEE. The CDR3 covers 16 residues.

This chain links TRBV29-1 with TRBJ1-6, with a possible D match to TRBD1 (6 bases). The CDR3 has 13 amino acids. V was trimmed by 5 bases and J by 6 bases, leaving 11 bases between them. Germline CDR1 SQVTM, CDR2 ANQGSEA. The CDR3 loop is CSVSDSPNSPLHF. The CDR3, as DNA: TGCAGCGTTTCGGACAGCCCTAATTCACCCCTCCACTTT.

This chain links TRBV7-2 with TRBJ1-2; D might be TRBD1 (6 bases). The CDR3 has 12 amino acids. Germline-derived CDR1 and CDR2 are SGHTA and FQGNSA. Deletions cut 5 bases from V and 6 bases from J, with 10 bases between. CDR3 protein: CASSPNRDGYTF. The DNA for the CDR3 is TGTGCCAGCAGCCCCAACAGGGATGGCTACACCTTC.

A note on this clone: Other DNA sequences within the sample encode an identical CDR3. The genes are TRBV29-1 and TRBJ2-7; D might be TRBD1 (5 bases). The ends were cut back, 3 bases at V and 6 bases at J, with 15 bases in the middle. CDR3 length: 13 residues. Germline-derived CDR1 and CDR2 are SQVTM and ANQGSEA. This CDR3 reads CSVERQGISEQYF. As DNA, the CDR3 is TGCAGCGTTGAGCGGCAGGGAATAAGCGAGCAGTACTTC.

There are a few counts of this clone. The rearrangement uses TRBV29-1 and TRBJ2-6; 7 positions match TRBD1. The CDR3 consists of 13 residues. Trimming cost V 5 bases and J 4 bases; bases outside gene matches: 2. Germline CDR1 is SQVTM and CDR2 is ANQGSEA. CDR3 bases: TGCAGCGTTACAGGGGACGGGGCCAACGTCCTGACTTTC. Protein: CSVTGDGANVLTF.

The J gene is TRBJ2-1, the V gene TRBV7-2, with TRBD1 identical over 7 bases. The CDR3 contains 13 residues. The trim removed 3 bases at V and 6 bases at J, leaving 2 bases unmatched. The germline CDR1 and CDR2 sequences are SGHTA and FQGNSA. CDR3 coding DNA: TGTGCCAGCAGCTTCGGACAGGTCAATGAGCAGTTCTTC. Protein product: CASSFGQVNEQFF.